This TCR beta chain was profiled in a study of blood T cell repertoires in COVID-19. Study background: Sites across the United States, Italy and Spain contributed samples from acute and convalescent COVID-19. T cells, B-cell-depleted T cells, or PBMCs supplied cDNA or gDNA.

In the authors' methods: Reference gene primer amplification in the assay estimated nucleated cell counts. The method was immunoSEQ multiplex PCR; TCRdb's version includes in-frame clones alone and lacks a portion of them. V and J calls and clone size are given by that table; D and trimming were obtained from the DNA. The sample consists of some 310,000 clones, around 86% of them appearing once. About this clone: Other DNA sequences in the same sample also yield this CDR3.

The TCR sequence derives from a man aged 50 to 59 with active or convalescent COVID-19. Source material: peripheral blood.

For the CDR3, the DNA is TGTGCCAGCAGCCCAGGGACAGGATATACCCTTAACACTGAAGCTTTCTTT. It is translated as CASSPGTGYTLNTEAFF. The chain has TRBV11-2 and TRBJ1-1; 8 bases map to TRBD1. CDR3 length: 17 amino acids. Per the germline V gene, CDR1 is SGHAT and CDR2 is FQNNGV. Trimming at V came to 5 bases and at J to 2 bases, leaving 13 bases not matched to a gene.